Listed below are T cell receptor beta chains from one sample, sequenced in a study of control samples from healthy donors and cancer patients. Clones were read by immunoSEQ multiplex PCR, and TCRdb kept only the in-frame ones, dropping some. The sample contains fewer than 200,000 clones, 80% to 90% of which appear only once. Sequenced: blood. The receptor set was obtained from a young woman in good health. The conserved cysteine and the conserved F or W are not part of the CDR3 here.

v_call,j_call,cdr3_aa
TRBV6-4,TRBJ2-6,ASSDSRVGANVLT
TRBV27,TRBJ2-3,ASSFRTSGFLDTQY
TRBV28,TRBJ2-7,ASRRVGRAYEQY
TRBV5-4,TRBJ2-3,ASSLWGPTDTQY
TRBV7-9,TRBJ1-6,ASSLHTESSPLH
TRBV10-3,TRBJ1-1,AITSTGRLDTEAF
TRBV7-2,TRBJ2-2,ASSWRGTTGELF
TRBV4-2,TRBJ2-3,ASSPGRGTDTQY
TRBV11-3,TRBJ1-3,ASSLSTGGNTIY
TRBV19,TRBJ2-7,ASSIRISYEQY
TRBV28,TRBJ2-7,ASSLGYYEQY
TRBV6-2/TRBV6-3,TRBJ2-5,ASSYIVGKETQY
TRBV7-7,TRBJ2-7,ASSLGVGRYEQY
TRBV19,TRBJ1-5,ASSIGFVGDQPQH
TRBV28,TRBJ2-7,ASSSPSGPTSYEQY
TRBV27,TRBJ1-2,ASSLRVSGYGYT
TRBV19,TRBJ2-7,ASSITSGYEQY
TRBV2,TRBJ1-6,ASSEDSLARIG
TRBV28,TRBJ1-1,ASNPGAQGPTEAF
TRBV14,TRBJ2-1,ASSQVYGSGEQF
TRBV7-9,TRBJ2-7,ASGDEQY
TRBV4-2,TRBJ2-2,ASSQPEVAGVRGELF
TRBV3-1/TRBV3-2,TRBJ1-2,ASSQGPNYGYT
TRBV6-1,TRBJ1-2,ASSGGRQLAHINYGYT
TRBV13,TRBJ1-1,ASSPFGVMNTEAF
TRBV29-1,TRBJ1-2,SVEGGQLVHT
TRBV6-6,TRBJ1-4,ASSPGPREKLF
TRBV4-1,TRBJ1-2,ASSQVDAGAYGYT
TRBV4-1,TRBJ2-7,ASSQGGTASYEQY
TRBV11-3,TRBJ2-2,ASRQGSAGELF
TRBV3-1/TRBV3-2,TRBJ1-2,ASSPDTRPNYGYT
TRBV27,TRBJ2-1,ASASGSSYNEQF
TRBV7-2,TRBJ2-3,ASSLAAGGSTDTQY
TRBV18,TRBJ2-2,ASSNTGELF
TRBV10-3,TRBJ2-1,AIRATGDGNEQF
TRBV6-5,TRBJ2-1,ASSYSSSPIYNEQF
TRBV5-6,TRBJ1-5,ASSFRGGGNQPQH
TRBV5-1,TRBJ2-1,ASSLTGEDYNEQF
TRBV7-2,TRBJ2-1,ASSLYGPGGEQF
TRBV3-1/TRBV3-2,TRBJ1-1,ASSQLGAEGTEAF
TRBV6-5,TRBJ2-7,ASSSPTYEQY
TRBV5-4,TRBJ2-2,ASSQDSTGELF
TRBV7-9,TRBJ2-7,ASRSGSLDEQY
TRBV4-1,TRBJ2-1,ASSLIAGAGNEQF
TRBV3-1/TRBV3-2,TRBJ1-4,ASSQDGGRWDNEKLF
TRBV9,TRBJ2-1,ASSVEGGEQF
TRBV28,TRBJ2-3,ASSSPVGGRNTDTQY